The clone carrying this T cell receptor (beta chain) was observed once. Using immunoSEQ multiplex PCR, the repertoire was profiled, and TCRdb retains in-frame clones only, with some absent. Seen here are 30,000 or so clones, roughly 87% observed once, and the top ten hold 8.5% to 10%. These data are taken from a study of T cell changes during pregnancy in multiple sclerosis. Trimming removed 2 bases from V and 1 base from J; junction bases left unmatched: 4. The CDR3 is 15 amino acids. Per the germline V gene, CDR1 is MDHEN and CDR2 is SYDVKM. V and J are TRBV28 and TRBJ1-1; 7 bases are a match to TRBD1. The sequence was collected from a female donor with multiple sclerosis, enrolled in a pregnancy study. The input for sequencing was CD8+ T cells from peripheral blood mononuclear cells, taken in the first trimester of pregnancy. The CDR3 nucleotides read TGTGCCAGCAGTTTAACGGGACAGCCGAACACTGAAGCTTTCTTT. Its protein is CASSLTGQPNTEAFF.